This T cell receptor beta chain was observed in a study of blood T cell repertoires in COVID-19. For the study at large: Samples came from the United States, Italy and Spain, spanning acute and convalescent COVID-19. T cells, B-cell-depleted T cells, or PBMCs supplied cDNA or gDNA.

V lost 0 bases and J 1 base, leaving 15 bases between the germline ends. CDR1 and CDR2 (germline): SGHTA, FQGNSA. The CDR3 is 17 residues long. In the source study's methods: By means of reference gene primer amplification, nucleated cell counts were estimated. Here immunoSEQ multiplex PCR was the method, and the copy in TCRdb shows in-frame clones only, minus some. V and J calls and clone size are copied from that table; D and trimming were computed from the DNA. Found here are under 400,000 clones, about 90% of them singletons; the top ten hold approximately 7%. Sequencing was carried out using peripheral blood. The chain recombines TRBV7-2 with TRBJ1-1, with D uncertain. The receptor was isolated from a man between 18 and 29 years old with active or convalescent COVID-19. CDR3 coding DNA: TGTGCCAGCAGCTTAGCTCCCTTTAGCAGCGGGAACACTGAAGCTTTCTTT. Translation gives CASSLAPFSSGNTEAFF.